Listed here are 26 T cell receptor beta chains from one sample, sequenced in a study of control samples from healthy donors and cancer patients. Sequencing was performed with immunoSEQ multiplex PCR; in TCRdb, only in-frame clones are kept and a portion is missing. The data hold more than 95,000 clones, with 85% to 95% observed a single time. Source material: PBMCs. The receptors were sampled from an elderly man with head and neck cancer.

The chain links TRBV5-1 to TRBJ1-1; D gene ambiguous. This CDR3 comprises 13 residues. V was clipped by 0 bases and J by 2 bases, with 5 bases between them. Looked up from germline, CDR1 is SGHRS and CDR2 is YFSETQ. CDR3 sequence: CASSLAGNTEAFF. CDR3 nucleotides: TGCGCCAGCAGCTTGGCAGGTAACACTGAAGCTTTCTTT.

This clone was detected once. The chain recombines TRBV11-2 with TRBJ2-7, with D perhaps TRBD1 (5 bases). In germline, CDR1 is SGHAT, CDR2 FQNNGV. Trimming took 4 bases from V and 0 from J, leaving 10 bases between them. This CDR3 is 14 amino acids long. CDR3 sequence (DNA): TGTGCCAGCAGCTCTTCGGACAACTCCTACGAGCAGTACTTC. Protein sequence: CASSSSDNSYEQYF. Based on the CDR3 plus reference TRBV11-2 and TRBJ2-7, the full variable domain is EAGVAQSPRYKIIEKRQSVAFWCNPISGHATLYWYQQILGQGPKLLIQFQNNGVVDDSQLPKDRFSAERLKGVDSTLKIQPAKLEDSAVYLCASSSSDNSYEQYFGPGTRLTVT.

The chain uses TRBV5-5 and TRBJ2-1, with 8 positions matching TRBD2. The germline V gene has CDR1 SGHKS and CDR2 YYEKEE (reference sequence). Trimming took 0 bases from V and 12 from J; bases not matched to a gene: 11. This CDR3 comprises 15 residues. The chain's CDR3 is CASSLDPRGGLWQFF. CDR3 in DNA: TGTGCCAGCAGCTTGGACCCCCGGGGGGGCCTCTGGCAGTTCTTC. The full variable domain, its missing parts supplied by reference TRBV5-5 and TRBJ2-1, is DAGVTQSPTHLIKTRGQQVTLRCSPISGHKSVSWYQQVLGQGPQFIFQYYEKEERGRGNFPDRFSARQFPNYSSELNVNALLLGDSALYLCASSLDPRGGLWQFFGPGTRLTVL.

The CDR3 is CASSPEGGNARGYTF. The CDR3 bases are TGTGCCAGCAGCCCAGAAGGGGGCAACGCGCGTGGCTACACCTTC. The rearrangement uses TRBV7-2 and TRBJ1-2, with 7 bases aligning to TRBD1. This CDR3 contains 15 residues. Germline assignment: CDR1 SGHTA and CDR2 FQGNSA. The junction had 13 bases not matched to a gene; V was cut back by 5 bases and J by 7 bases.

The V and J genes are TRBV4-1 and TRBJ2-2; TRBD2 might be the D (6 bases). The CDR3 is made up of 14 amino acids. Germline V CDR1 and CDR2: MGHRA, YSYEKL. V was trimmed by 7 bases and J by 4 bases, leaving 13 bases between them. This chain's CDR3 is CASKGRDSTGELFF. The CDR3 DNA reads TGCGCCAGCAAAGGTCGGGACTCCACCGGGGAGCTGTTTTTT.

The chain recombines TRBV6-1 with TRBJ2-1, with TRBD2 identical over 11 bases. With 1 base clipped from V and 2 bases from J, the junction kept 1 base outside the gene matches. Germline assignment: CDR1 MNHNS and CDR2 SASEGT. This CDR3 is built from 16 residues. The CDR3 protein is CASSEGLAGPYNEQFF. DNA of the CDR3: TGTGCCAGCAGTGAAGGACTAGCGGGGCCCTACAATGAGCAGTTCTTC.

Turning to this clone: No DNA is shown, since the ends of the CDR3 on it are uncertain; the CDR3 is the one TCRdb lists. The CDR3 region is CASSKSSWGSGTLEETQYF. The V and J genes are TRBV21-1 and TRBJ2-5; whether TRBD2, the table's D call, matches the DNA was not checked. TRBV21-1 is recorded as a pseudogene. Inclusive of both ends, the CDR3 amounts to 19 amino acids.

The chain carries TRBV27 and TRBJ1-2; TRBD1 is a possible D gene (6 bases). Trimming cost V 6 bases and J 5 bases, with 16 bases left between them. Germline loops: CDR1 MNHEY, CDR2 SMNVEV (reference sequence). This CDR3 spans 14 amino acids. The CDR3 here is CASSTFGGAYGYTF. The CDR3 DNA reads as TGTGCCAGCAGCACGTTTGGGGGCGCTTATGGCTACACCTTC.

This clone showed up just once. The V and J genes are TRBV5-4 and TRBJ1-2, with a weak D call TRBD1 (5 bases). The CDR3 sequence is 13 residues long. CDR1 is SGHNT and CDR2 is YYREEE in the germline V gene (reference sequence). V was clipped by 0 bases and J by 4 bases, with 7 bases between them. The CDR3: CASSLGQLYGYTF. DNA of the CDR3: TGTGCCAGCAGCTTGGGACAGCTCTATGGCTACACCTTC.

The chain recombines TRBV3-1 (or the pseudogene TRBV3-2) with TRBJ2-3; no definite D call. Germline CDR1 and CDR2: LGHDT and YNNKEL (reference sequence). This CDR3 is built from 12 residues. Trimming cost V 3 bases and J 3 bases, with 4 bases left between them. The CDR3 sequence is CASSHSTDTQYF. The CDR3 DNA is TGTGCCAGCAGCCACAGTACAGATACGCAGTATTTT.

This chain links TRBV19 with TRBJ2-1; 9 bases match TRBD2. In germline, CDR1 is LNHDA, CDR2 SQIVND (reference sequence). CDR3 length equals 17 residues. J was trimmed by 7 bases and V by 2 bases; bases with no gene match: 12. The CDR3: CASSITVAGEVRNEQFF. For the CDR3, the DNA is TGTGCCAGTAGTATAACGGTAGCGGGGGAAGTTCGGAATGAGCAGTTCTTC.

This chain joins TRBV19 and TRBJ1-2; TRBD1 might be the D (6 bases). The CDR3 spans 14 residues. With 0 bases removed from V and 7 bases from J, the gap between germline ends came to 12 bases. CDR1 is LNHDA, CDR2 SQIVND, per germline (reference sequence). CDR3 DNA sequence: TGTGCCAGTAGTATAGATCTACAGGGATTTGGCTACACCTTC. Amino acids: CASSIDLQGFGYTF.

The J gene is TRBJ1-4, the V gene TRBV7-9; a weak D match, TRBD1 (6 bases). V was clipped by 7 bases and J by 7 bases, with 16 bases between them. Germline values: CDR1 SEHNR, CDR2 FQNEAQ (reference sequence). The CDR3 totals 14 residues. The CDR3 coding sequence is TGTGCCAGCACGTCGAACGGGGGCGGTGAAAAACTGTTTTTT. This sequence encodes CASTSNGGGEKLFF.

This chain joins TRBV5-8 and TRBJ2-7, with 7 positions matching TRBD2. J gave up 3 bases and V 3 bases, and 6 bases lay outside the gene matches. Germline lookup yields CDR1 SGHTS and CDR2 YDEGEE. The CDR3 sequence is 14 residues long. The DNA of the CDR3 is TGTGCCAGCAGCTGGGGACGGGGGGACTACGAGCAGTACTTC. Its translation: CASSWGRGDYEQYF. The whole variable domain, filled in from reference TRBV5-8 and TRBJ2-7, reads EAGVTQSPTHLIKTRGQQATLRCSPISGHTSVYWYQQALGLGLQFLLWYDEGEERNRGNFPPRFSGRQFPNYSSELNVNALELEDSALYLCASSWGRGDYEQYFGPGTRLTVT.

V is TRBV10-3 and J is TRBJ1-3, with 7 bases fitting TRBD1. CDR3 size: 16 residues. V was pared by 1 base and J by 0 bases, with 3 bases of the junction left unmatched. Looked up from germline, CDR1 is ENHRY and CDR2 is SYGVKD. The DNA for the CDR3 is TGTGCCATCAGTGAGTTTAACAGGGGCTCTGGAAACACCATATATTTT. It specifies CAISEFNRGSGNTIYF.

CDR3 coding DNA: TGTGCCAGTAGTCAGCGGCAGATTACTAACTATGGCTACACCTTC. This codes for CASSQRQITNYGYTF. The chain combines TRBV19 with TRBJ1-2; no reliable D call. Trimming shortened V by 5 bases and J by 0 bases, and 13 bases separated the two germline ends. The CDR3 covers 15 residues. Germline CDR1 LNHDA, CDR2 SQIVND (reference sequence). The variable domain in full, completed from reference TRBV19 and TRBJ1-2, reads DGGITQSPKYLFRKEGQNVTLSCEQNLNHDAMYWYRQDPGQGLRLIYYSQIVNDFQKGDIAEGYSVSREKKESFPLTVTSAQKNPTAFYLCASSQRQITNYGYTFGSGTRLTVV.

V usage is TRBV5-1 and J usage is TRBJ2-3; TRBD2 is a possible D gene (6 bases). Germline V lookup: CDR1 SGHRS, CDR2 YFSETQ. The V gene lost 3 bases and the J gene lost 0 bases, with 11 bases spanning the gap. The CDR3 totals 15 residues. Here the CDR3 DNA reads TGCGCCAGCAGCTCCGGGACTTATAGCACAGATACGCAGTATTTT. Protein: CASSSGTYSTDTQYF. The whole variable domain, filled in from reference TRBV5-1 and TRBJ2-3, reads KAGVTQTPRYLIKTRGQQVTLSCSPISGHRSVSWYQQTPGQGLQFLFEYFSETQRNKGNFPGRFSGRQFSNSRSEMNVSTLELGDSALYLCASSSGTYSTDTQYFGPGTRLTVL.

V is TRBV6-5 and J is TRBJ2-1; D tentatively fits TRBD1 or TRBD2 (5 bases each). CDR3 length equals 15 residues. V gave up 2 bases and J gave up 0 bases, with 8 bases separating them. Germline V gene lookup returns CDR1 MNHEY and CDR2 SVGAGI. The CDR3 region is CASSYEGSSYNEQFF. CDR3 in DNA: TGTGCCAGCAGTTACGAGGGGAGCTCCTACAATGAGCAGTTCTTC.

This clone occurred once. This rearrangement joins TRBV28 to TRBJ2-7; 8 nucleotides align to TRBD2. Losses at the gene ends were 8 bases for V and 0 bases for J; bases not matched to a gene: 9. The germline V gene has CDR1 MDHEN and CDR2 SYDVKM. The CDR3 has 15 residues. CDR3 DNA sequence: TGTGCCAGCGGCGGGAGGACTTTTATCTCCTACGAGCAGTACTTC. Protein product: CASGGRTFISYEQYF.

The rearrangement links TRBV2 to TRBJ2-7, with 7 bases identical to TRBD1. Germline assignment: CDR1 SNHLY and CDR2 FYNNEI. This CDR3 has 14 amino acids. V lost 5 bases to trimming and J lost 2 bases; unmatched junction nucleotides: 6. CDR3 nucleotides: TGTGCCAGCAGTACGACAGGGAAAGCCTACGAGCAGTACTTC. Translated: CASSTTGKAYEQYF.

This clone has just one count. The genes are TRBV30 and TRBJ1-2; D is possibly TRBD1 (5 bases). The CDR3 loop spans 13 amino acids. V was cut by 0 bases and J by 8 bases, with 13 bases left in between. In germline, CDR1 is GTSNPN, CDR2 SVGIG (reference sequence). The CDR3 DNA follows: TGTGCCTGGAGTGTACGGGGCCGGGAGGGCTACACCTTC. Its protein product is CAWSVRGREGYTF. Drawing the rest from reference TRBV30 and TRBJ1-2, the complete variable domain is SQTIHQWPATLVQPVGSPLSLECTVEGTSNPNLYWYRQAAGRGLQLLFYSVGIGQISSEVPQNLSASRPQDRQFILSSKKLLLSDSGFYLCAWSVRGREGYTFGSGTRLTVV.

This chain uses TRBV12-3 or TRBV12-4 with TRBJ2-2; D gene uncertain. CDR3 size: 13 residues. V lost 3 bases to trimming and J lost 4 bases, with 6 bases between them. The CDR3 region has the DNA TGTGCCAGCAGTTTTATGGTCACCGGGGAGCTGTTTTTT. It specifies CASSFMVTGELFF.

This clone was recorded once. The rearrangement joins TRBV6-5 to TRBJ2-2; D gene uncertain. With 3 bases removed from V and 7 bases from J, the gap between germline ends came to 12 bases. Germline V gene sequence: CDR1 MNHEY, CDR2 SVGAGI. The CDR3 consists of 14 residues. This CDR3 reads CASSYLDVDGELFF. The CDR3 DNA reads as TGTGCCAGCAGTTATCTAGATGTTGACGGGGAGCTGTTTTTT.

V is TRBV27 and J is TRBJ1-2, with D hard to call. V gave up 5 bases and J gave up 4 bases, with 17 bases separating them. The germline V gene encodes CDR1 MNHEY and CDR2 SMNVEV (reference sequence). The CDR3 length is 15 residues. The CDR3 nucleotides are TGTGCCAGCAGTCGCTACGGAGGTTTGGTCTATGGCTACACCTTC. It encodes CASSRYGGLVYGYTF.

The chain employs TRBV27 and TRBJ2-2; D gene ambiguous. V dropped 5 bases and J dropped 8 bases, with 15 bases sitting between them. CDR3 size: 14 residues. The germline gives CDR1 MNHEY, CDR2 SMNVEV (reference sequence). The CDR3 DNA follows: TGTGCCAGCAGTCCCGTTTCTGTAGGGGGGGAGCTGTTTTTT. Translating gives CASSPVSVGGELFF.

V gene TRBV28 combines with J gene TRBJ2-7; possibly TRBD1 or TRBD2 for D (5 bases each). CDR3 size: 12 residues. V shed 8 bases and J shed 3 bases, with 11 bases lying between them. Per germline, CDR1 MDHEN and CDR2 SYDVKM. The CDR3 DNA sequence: TGTGCCAGCCGAGAGGGGAACTACGAGCAGTACTTC. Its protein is CASREGNYEQYF.